This TCR beta chain was found in a study of T cell responses to AZD1222 COVID-19 vaccine (dated by TCRdb to the early 2020s). For the study in its entirety: AZD1222 recipients given second doses at about 4 weeks or at about 12 weeks were pooled, since spike-specific TCR depth and breadth were not found to differ between the two schedules. A total of about 240 trial participants underwent TCR sequencing, of whom 207 received two doses of AZD1222 and 26 received two doses of the MenACWY control vaccine. Trial participants were enrolled into age subgroups of 18-55, 56-69 and 70-plus years, which contained around 150, 29 and 61 TCR-sequenced participants, respectively.

In light of the paper, this sample's time point label describes: baseline before first vaccination. Samples from vaccinated people were obtained from the UK trials COV001 and COV002, which included a single-blind randomized controlled phase 2/3 trial of AZD1222 (ChAdOx1 nCoV-19) in healthy adults. Trial participant PBMC samples were collected at day 0 and day 28 after the second dose for TCRbeta chain sequencing. This clone showed up just a few times. The antigen this receptor binds is unknown. No clone much larger than this one lies a single base away; base qualities are absent. Broad study findings and their caveats: Reportedly, almost half of the unique spike-specific TCRs recognized epitopes lying outside the regions that are mutated in the B.1.351 and B.1.1.7 variants. Participants were mostly white British, with more females than males. The authors suggested clonal diversity may have been underestimated. The 56-69-year group was small, and its depth increase did not reach significance, likely because of low power. The vaccine-associated CD4 TCRs covered the entire spike protein, and the dominant responses fell in regions 160-218 and 743-854. Because no day 14 peak-response samples were available, repertoires were characterized only after the peak T cell response. Only a handful of AZD1222 recipients were SARS-CoV-2 seropositive at baseline, limiting conclusions about previously exposed vaccinees. After two AZD1222 doses, both the breadth and the depth of spike-specific TCRs were significantly higher than at day 0 and than in MenACWY recipients.

The CDR3 regions of human TCRbeta chains were analyzed by immunosequencing. The authors' pipeline ran thus. Repertoire TCRs were checked for matches against a reference library of SARS-CoV-2-specific TCRs that had been generated using the MIRA antigen-specificity platform. Breadth was defined as the fraction of unique TCRs that were SARS-CoV-2-associated, and depth was defined as the fraction of total T cells that were SARS-CoV-2-associated. Using the MIRA data, each spike-specific TCR was mapped to the spike region that the TCR reacts to and placed in a CD4 or CD8 class. Log10-transformed breadth and depth values were compared by one-way ANOVA with Sidak's multiple comparisons tests. TCRdb took over this immuneACCESS table, retaining in-frame rearrangements with V and J assigned. Such tables are incomplete; in checked studies, under half of the missing clones stem from an unresolved V gene, and the remainder is unexplained. The V and J calls and the clone size are those of that table, but D and trimming were determined from the DNA. Present in this sample are about 100,000 clones, about 86% of which were seen just once. The ten largest clones capture 15% to 20% of the sample.

The sequencing here drew on peripheral blood, taken on day 0 of AZD1222 vaccination. This clonotype was obtained from an adult in good health.

The bases read TGTGCCATCTCGGGAGGGGACAGGGTTGGTGGGGCCAACGTCCTGACTTTC. The resulting protein is CAISGGDRVGGANVLTF. The chain uses TRBV10-3 and TRBJ2-6; the D gene is possibly TRBD1, with 9 bases matching. V and J lose 8 bases and 3 bases, and a span of 20 bases separates them. The germline V gene encodes CDR1 ENHRY and CDR2 SYGVKD. Reading from cysteine to phenylalanine, the CDR3 counts 17 amino acids. Only the CDR3 portion is preserved as DNA: 51 bases, with reading frame beginning at the first base.